The clone carrying this TCR beta chain came up a few times. This sample is part of a study of T-cell reconstitution after alpha-beta-depleted transplantation in children. Trimming took off 5 bases at V and 1 base at J, with 14 bases between the two ends. This CDR3 has 14 residues. Germline lookup yields CDR1 DFQATT and CDR2 SNEGSKA (reference sequence). Researchers prepared the TCRbeta library using unique molecular identifiers, the study reports. TCRdb itself ran the PCR reads through MiXCR, one entry per CDR3 protein. This table has about 110,000 distinct CDR3 sequences, over 9% appearing once. The chain joins TRBV20-1 to TRBJ2-5; D is perhaps TRBD1 or TRBD2 (6 bases each). This receptor was identified in a boy aged 2 to 9 with acute lymphoblastic leukemia, due to receive a stem cell transplant. This specimen consisted of PBMCs, obtained before TCRalphabeta/CD19-depleted stem cell transplant. CDR3 coding DNA: TGCAGTGCTCAAACGGGGGCAGTCCAAGAGACCCAGTACTTC. Encoded protein: CSAQTGAVQETQYF.